These 6 T cell receptor beta chains originate from one sample sequenced in a study of T cell responses to AZD1222 COVID-19 vaccine. Assay: immunoSEQ multiplex PCR; the TCRdb copy retains only in-frame clones and omits some. This table has tens of thousands of clones, more than 85% appearing once. The sequences come from peripheral blood, collected on day 0 of AZD1222 vaccination. The origin of the receptors is an adult in good health.

This chain joins TRBV7-9 and TRBJ2-1; D perhaps matches TRBD2 (5 bases). Looked up from germline, CDR1 is SEHNR and CDR2 is FQNEAQ (reference sequence). The CDR3 is 12 amino acids. Trimming shortened V by 2 bases and J by 8 bases, and 7 bases separated the two germline ends. For the CDR3, the DNA is TGTGCCAGCAGCTTATACGGGGATGAGCAGTTCTTC. Its translation: CASSLYGDEQFF.

The chain has TRBV12-2 and TRBJ2-1; the tabulated D call, TRBD1, remains unverified against the DNA. TRBV12-2 is recorded as a pseudogene. The CDR3 contains 16 residues. This chain's CDR3 is CASRLGQGGTEHEQFF. The CDR3 bases are TGTGCAAGTCGCTTAGGACAGGGTGGGACAGAGCATGAGCAGTTCTTC.

The CDR3 is CASGRLGTEAFF. Here the CDR3 DNA reads TGTGCCAGCGGGCGATTAGGGACTGAAGCTTTCTTT. V is TRBV11-2 and J is TRBJ1-1; D is ambiguous. This CDR3 is 12 amino acids long. Germline V CDR1 and CDR2: SGHAT, FQNNGV. The germline V and J ends were trimmed by 8 bases and 5 bases, with 12 bases remaining between them.

The table lists this clone with a count of one. The chain has TRBV11-2 and TRBJ2-2; D is unclear. Germline loops: CDR1 SGHAT, CDR2 FQNNGV. The V gene lost 4 bases and the J gene lost 1 base, with 7 bases spanning the gap. The CDR3 is 14 residues long. The CDR3 region has the DNA TGTGCCAGCAGCTCTGACCTGAACACCGGGGAGCTGTTTTTT. It specifies CASSSDLNTGELFF.

The chain employs TRBV6-5 and TRBJ1-6, with 8 bases aligning to TRBD1. V gave up 7 bases and J gave up 7 bases; unmatched junction bases: 9. The CDR3 has 15 amino acids. In germline, CDR1 is MNHEY, CDR2 SVGAGI. The CDR3 protein is CASILTRTGNSPLHF. The CDR3, as DNA: TGTGCCAGCATACTAACACGGACAGGGAATTCACCCCTCCACTTT.

The J gene is TRBJ1-2, the V gene TRBV11-2, with D hard to call. The germline V and J ends were trimmed by 3 bases and 2 bases, with 16 bases remaining between them. Germline V gene sequence: CDR1 SGHAT, CDR2 FQNNGV. The CDR3 consists of 16 residues. The CDR3 is CASSLGKEQRNYGYTF. The CDR3 nucleotides read TGTGCCAGCAGCTTGGGGAAAGAGCAGAGGAACTATGGCTACACCTTC.